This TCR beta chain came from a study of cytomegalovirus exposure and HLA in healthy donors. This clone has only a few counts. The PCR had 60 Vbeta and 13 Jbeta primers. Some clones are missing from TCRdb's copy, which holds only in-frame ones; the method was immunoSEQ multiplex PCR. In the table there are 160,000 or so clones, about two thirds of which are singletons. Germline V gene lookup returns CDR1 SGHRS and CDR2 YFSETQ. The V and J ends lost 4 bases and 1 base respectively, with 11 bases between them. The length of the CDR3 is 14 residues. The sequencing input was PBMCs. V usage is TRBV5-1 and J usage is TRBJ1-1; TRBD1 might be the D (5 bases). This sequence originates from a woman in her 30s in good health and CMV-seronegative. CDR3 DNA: TGCGCCAGCAGCCGGGGGACGGGGAACACTGAAGCTTTCTTT. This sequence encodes CASSRGTGNTEAFF. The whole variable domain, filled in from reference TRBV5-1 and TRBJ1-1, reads KAGVTQTPRYLIKTRGQQVTLSCSPISGHRSVSWYQQTPGQGLQFLFEYFSETQRNKGNFPGRFSGRQFSNSRSEMNVSTLELGDSALYLCASSRGTGNTEAFFGQGTRLTVV.